This TCR beta chain was sequenced in a study of blood T cell repertoires in COVID-19. Repertoires were generated with immunoSEQ multiplex PCR, while TCRdb's copy carries only in-frame clones and drops some. The table lists 250,000 or so clones, around 87% of them singletons. There are 15 residues in the CDR3. The V end lost 3 bases, the J end lost 3 bases, and 12 bases lay between the germline ends. Germline V lookup: CDR1 SGHKS, CDR2 YYEKEE (reference sequence). The clonotype was recovered from an older woman with COVID-19, enrolled during active disease. Sequencing was performed on peripheral blood. The chain carries TRBV5-5 and TRBJ1-4, with D possibly being TRBD1 (5 bases). The CDR3 spells CASSWGAGSNEKLFF. CDR3 DNA sequence: TGTGCCAGCAGCTGGGGCGCAGGGTCTAATGAAAAACTGTTTTTT.